Shown below are 18 T cell receptor beta chains from a single sample sequenced in a study of OX40 agonist ivuxolimab in advanced cancers. Assay: immunoSEQ multiplex PCR; the TCRdb copy retains only in-frame clones and omits some. The sample has some 43,000 clones, about 95% seen once. Sequencing used CD4+ or CD8+ T cells sorted from blood, obtained in a trial of the OX40 agonist ivuxolimab. These receptors originate from an adult with an advanced solid tumor such as melanoma, head and neck, liver or kidney cancer.

This chain uses TRBV4-1 with TRBJ2-1; weak D call: TRBD2 (5 bases). This CDR3 has 14 amino acids. Germline CDR1 is MGHRA and CDR2 is YSYEKL. V gave up 5 bases and J gave up 8 bases, with 16 bases separating them. The CDR3 DNA is TGCGCCAGCAGCTACTCGATAAATAGCGATGAGCAGTTCTTC. Translated: CASSYSINSDEQFF.

The chain joins TRBV25-1 to TRBJ2-7, with D unresolved. Germline CDR1 MGHDK, CDR2 SYGVNS. The V gene lost 9 bases and the J gene lost 6 bases, with 24 bases spanning the gap. The CDR3 has 15 amino acids. The chain's CDR3 is CASSRSEDPVPEQYF. The CDR3, as DNA: TGTGCCAGTAGCAGGTCCGAAGATCCCGTTCCCGAGCAGTACTTC.

CDR3 residues: CASSLGGNEQYF. The CDR3, as DNA: TGTGCCAGCAGCTTAGGGGGTAACGAGCAGTACTTC. This chain joins TRBV11-1 and TRBJ2-7; D is uncertain. The germline V gene has CDR1 SGHAT and CDR2 FQDESV (reference sequence). V was trimmed by 1 base and J by 5 bases, leaving 6 bases between them. The length of the CDR3 is 12 residues.

The chain carries TRBV7-6 and TRBJ2-5; D may be TRBD1 (6 bases). Germline CDR1 SGHVS, CDR2 FNYEAQ. The CDR3 length is 14 residues. Trimming cost V 5 bases and J 4 bases, with 14 bases left between them. CDR3 protein: CASSPDQGRETQYF. CDR3 in DNA: TGTGCCAGCAGCCCAGATCAGGGGAGAGAGACCCAGTACTTC.

The V call is TRBV23-1, the J call TRBJ2-1; D not resolved. TRBV23-1 is annotated as an ORF whose role is uncertain. The CDR3 is made up of 18 amino acids. The V end lost 3 bases, the J end lost 0 bases, and 18 bases lay between the germline ends. CDR3 nucleotides: TGCGCCAGCAGTCAGTCCGCCAGAAGACCGCCCTCCTACAATGAGCAGTTCTTC. Encoded protein: CASSQSARRPPSYNEQFF.

V is TRBV2 and J is TRBJ2-1; TRBD1 matches 7 bases. V shed 4 bases and J 4 bases; nucleotides not matched to a gene: 1. Germline CDR1 reads SNHLY; CDR2 reads FYNNEI. The CDR3 has 13 residues. The CDR3 nucleotides read TGTGCCAGCAGTGGGGGACAGTACAATGAGCAGTTCTTC. Amino acid sequence: CASSGGQYNEQFF.

The V and J genes are TRBV2 and TRBJ2-3; the match to TRBD1 covers 9 bases. The germline V gene encodes CDR1 SNHLY and CDR2 FYNNEI. V dropped 4 bases and J dropped 1; count of bases not matched to a gene: 12. The CDR3 spans 18 residues. In DNA form, the CDR3 reads TGTGCCAGCAGTGGCCCCAACAGGGGGCGGTGGGGCACAGATACGCAGTATTTT. This encodes CASSGPNRGRWGTDTQYF.

The chain recombines TRBV6-1 with TRBJ2-7; the match to TRBD1 covers 7 bases. Germline-derived CDR1 and CDR2 are MNHNS and SASEGT. With V trimmed by 6 bases and J by 1 base, 0 bases remained unmatched. CDR3 length equals 12 residues. CDR3 sequence: CASRDRSYEQYF. CDR3 DNA: TGTGCCAGCAGGGACAGGTCCTACGAGCAGTACTTC.

The V call is TRBV5-1, the J call TRBJ2-7; 8 nucleotides agree with TRBD1. From germline, CDR1 is SGHRS and CDR2 YFSETQ. The V segment lost 0 bases and the J segment 2 bases; nucleotides outside the gene matches: 4. This CDR3 region has 15 residues. The CDR3 region is CASSLGDRGPYEQYF. The CDR3 DNA reads TGCGCCAGCAGCTTGGGCGACAGGGGTCCCTACGAGCAGTACTTC.

This chain joins TRBV2 and TRBJ2-1; TRBD2 agrees at 7 bases. This CDR3 region has 12 residues. The junction had 4 bases not matched to a gene; V was cut back by 7 bases and J by 7 bases. Germline lookup yields CDR1 SNHLY and CDR2 FYNNEI. CDR3 in amino acids: CASTHGGNEQFF. CDR3 coding DNA: TGTGCCAGCACCCACGGGGGGAATGAGCAGTTCTTC.

V is TRBV7-2 and J is TRBJ2-7, with 9 bases lining up with TRBD2. The CDR3 is 17 residues long. J lost 2 bases, V lost 1 base, and 9 bases had no gene match. CDR1 SGHTA and CDR2 FQGNSA come from the germline V gene. CDR3 nucleotide sequence: TGTGCCAGCAGCTTAGATTCTCAGCGGGAGGCCCCCTACGAGCAGTACTTC. This translates into CASSLDSQREAPYEQYF.

The chain is built from TRBV5-1 and TRBJ2-7, with D maybe TRBD2 (6 bases). Trimming stripped 0 bases from V and 2 bases from J, with 9 bases between. Germline V lookup: CDR1 SGHRS, CDR2 YFSETQ. The CDR3 runs 14 residues. For the CDR3, the DNA is TGCGCCAGCAGCTTGGCCGGCGGGACCTACGAGCAGTACTTC. It codes for CASSLAGGTYEQYF.

The V call is TRBV19, the J call TRBJ2-7, with no clear D. The CDR3 spans 14 residues. CDR1 LNHDA and CDR2 SQIVND come from the germline V gene (reference sequence). V shed 3 bases and J shed 4 bases, with 13 bases lying between them. The CDR3 DNA reads TGTGCCAGTAGTATTCGCCCCGGATGGTACGAGCAGTACTTC. Encoded protein: CASSIRPGWYEQYF.

The gene calls are TRBV13 and TRBJ2-2; tentatively, D is TRBD1 or TRBD2 (5 bases each). Trimming stripped 5 bases from V and 8 bases from J, with 24 bases between. The CDR3 is 17 amino acids. Germline V lookup: CDR1 PRHDT, CDR2 FYEKMQ (reference sequence). CDR3 bases: TGTGCCAGCAGCCTCGAACATGGGACGATGGTTGGTGGGGAGCTGTTTTTT. It specifies CASSLEHGTMVGGELFF.

This clone has only one observation. V gene TRBV9 combines with J gene TRBJ2-2, with TRBD2 matching 8 bases. Unmatched junction bases numbered 21, after V lost 3 bases and J lost 5 bases. CDR3 size: 20 residues. Germline values: CDR1 SGDLS, CDR2 YYNGEE. CDR3 protein: CASSDPAGLAPLIKTGELFF. For the CDR3, the DNA is TGTGCCAGCAGCGATCCCGCTGGACTAGCTCCTCTAATAAAAACCGGGGAGCTGTTTTTT. Full variable domain (rest looked up from reference TRBV9 and TRBJ2-2): DSGVTQTPKHLITATGQRVTLRCSPRSGDLSVYWYQQSLDQGLQFLIQYYNGEERAKGNILERFSAQQFPDLHSELNLSSLELGDSALYFCASSDPAGLAPLIKTGELFFGEGSRLTVL.

The genes are TRBV4-2 and TRBJ2-7; D gene unclear. In germline, CDR1 is LGHNA, CDR2 YNFKEQ. The CDR3 length is 16 residues. V dropped 0 bases and J dropped 0 bases, with 12 bases sitting between them. This chain's CDR3 is CASSQEGTGSSYEQYF. For the CDR3, the DNA is TGTGCCAGCAGCCAAGAGGGTACCGGCAGCTCCTACGAGCAGTACTTC.

With respect to this clone: Other DNA sequences from this sample encode an identical CDR3 as well. The chain employs TRBV11-2 and TRBJ2-7; D unclear. The CDR3 runs to 13 residues. Trimming removed 1 base from V and 3 bases from J, with 7 bases in between. Germline assignment: CDR1 SGHAT and CDR2 FQNNGV. As DNA, the CDR3 is TGTGCCAGCAGCTTAGGGCAGAGCTACGAGCAGTACTTC. As protein: CASSLGQSYEQYF.

The chain carries TRBV5-1 and TRBJ1-4; D call uncertain. Germline CDR1 is SGHRS and CDR2 is YFSETQ. Trimming left V 2 bases short and J 8 bases short, with 16 bases between. The CDR3 extends over 15 amino acids. The CDR3 protein is CASSFVGSEEEKLFF. In DNA form, the CDR3 reads TGCGCCAGCAGCTTCGTTGGTTCTGAGGAGGAAAAACTGTTTTTT. Together with reference TRBV5-1 and TRBJ1-4, the CDR3 gives the full variable domain: KAGVTQTPRYLIKTRGQQVTLSCSPISGHRSVSWYQQTPGQGLQFLFEYFSETQRNKGNFPGRFSGRQFSNSRSEMNVSTLELGDSALYLCASSFVGSEEEKLFFGSGTQLSVL.